This T cell receptor (beta chain) was recorded in a study of post-analysis software for immune sequencing data. The CDR3 has 14 residues. Germline loops: CDR1 SGHRS, CDR2 YFSETQ. This clonotype was detected only a few times. Its target is not known. The germline gene is not matched at one end of the junction; a read error may be the cause. The library was made from cDNA and included unique molecular identifiers. MiXCR was run by TCRdb on the PCR reads, yielding one entry per CDR3 protein. The top ten clones hold less than 10% of a sample with more than 350,000 distinct CDR3 sequences, about 39% of them seen once. Regarding the study as a whole: Batch-mates among the samples co-clustered strongly by F measure. About five TRBV segments appeared more often in patients than in controls, and TRBV5-6, TRBV5-1 and TRBV20-1 were among these. Controls had significantly higher normalized Chao1 diversity than multiple sclerosis patients.

The sequence was collected from a girl aged 2 to 10 with multiple sclerosis. The specimen sequenced was blood. The chain joins TRBV5-1 to TRBJ1-1, with D possibly being TRBD1 (5 bases). CDR3 region: CASSRPNDRDETFF. The CDR3 nucleotides are TGCGCCAGCAGCCGACCTAACGACAGAGATGAAACTTTCTTT.